This T cell receptor beta chain derives from a study of molecular identifiers for immune sequencing clone quantification. Per the germline V gene, CDR1 is SGHDT and CDR2 is YYEEEE. The CDR3 is 13 amino acids. Trimming removed 4 bases at V and 8 bases at J, with 16 bases between. Previously published methods and listed TCR primers were used for the bulk TCR libraries. One entry per CDR3 protein results from TCRdb running MiXCR on the PCR reads. The sample consists of around 94,000 distinct CDR3 sequences, about 35% of them appearing once. Sequencing was done on a sample of naive CD8+ T cells from blood, with Jurkat cell RNA spiked in. Subset here: FACS-sorted CD8+CD4-CCR7+CD45RA+ naive T cells. The J gene is TRBJ2-7, the V gene TRBV5-6; D uncertain. The sequence came from a human donor in good health. Some libraries in this study had Jurkat cell RNA spiked in. CDR3 in amino acids: CASSPEQPLKQYF. The CDR3 DNA follows: TGTGCCAGCAGCCCCGAGCAACCCTTGAAGCAGTACTTC.